The next 10 T cell receptor beta chains were all read from a single sample in a study of blood T cells in healthy people across ages. Then a second PCR, running about 6 to 12 cycles, was carried out with a sample-barcoded 5' primer and a J-beta primer mix. TCRdb reprocessed the 5' RACE reads with MiXCR, giving one entry per CDR3 protein. The sample records roughly 800,000 distinct CDR3 sequences, roughly 64% being singletons. The sample consisted of blood. These receptors were obtained from a man aged 25-45 years in good health.

In its sample, this clonotype was seen a few times. The chain carries TRBV20-1 and TRBJ2-1, with 15 bases aligning to TRBD2. This CDR3 has 17 amino acids. Germline loops: CDR1 DFQATT, CDR2 SNEGSKA (reference sequence). V dropped 3 bases and J dropped 3; count of bases not matched to a gene: 6. The CDR3 sequence is CSASWTSGRADYNEQFF. DNA of the CDR3: TGCAGTGCTAGTTGGACTAGCGGGAGGGCCGACTACAATGAGCAGTTCTTC.

The chain uses TRBV6-5 and TRBJ1-1; D is ambiguous. CDR1 and CDR2 (germline): MNHEY, SVGAGI. V shed 2 bases and J shed 1 base, with 8 bases lying between them. This CDR3 has 14 amino acids. The CDR3 sequence: CASSYRNENTEAFF. CDR3 sequence (DNA): TGTGCCAGCAGTTACCGGAATGAGAACACTGAAGCTTTCTTT.

This chain links TRBV5-1 with TRBJ2-3; 9 bases map to TRBD1. Germline CDR1 SGHRS, CDR2 YFSETQ. Trimming removed 4 bases from V and 4 bases from J; junction bases left unmatched: 13. The CDR3 length is 17 residues. This chain's CDR3 is CASSRTGQGGGADTQYF. DNA for the CDR3: TGCGCCAGCAGCCGAACGGGACAGGGTGGAGGGGCAGATACGCAGTATTTT.

This clonotype was observed a handful of times. The J gene is TRBJ1-4, the V gene TRBV14; D is undetermined. This CDR3 is 14 amino acids long. CDR1 SGHDN and CDR2 FVKESK come from the germline V gene. V was trimmed by 0 bases and J by 4 bases, leaving 6 bases between them. The CDR3 bases are TGTGCCAGCAGCCAAGATCGTCTTAATGAAAAACTGTTTTTT. Translation: CASSQDRLNEKLFF.

The chain is built from TRBV20-1 and TRBJ1-2; perhaps TRBD1 as D (6 bases). V lost 3 bases and J 5 bases, leaving 19 bases between the germline ends. From germline, CDR1 is DFQATT and CDR2 SNEGSKA (reference sequence). The CDR3 is made up of 15 amino acids. Here the CDR3 reads CSASGVGGRVYGYTF. Written as DNA, the CDR3 is TGCAGTGCTAGTGGGGTCGGGGGGCGCGTATATGGCTACACCTTC.

The chain carries TRBV5-5 and TRBJ2-3; D could derive from TRBD1 or TRBD2 (5 bases each). The CDR3 totals 16 residues. Deletions cut 4 bases from V and 5 bases from J, with 20 bases between. CDR1 and CDR2 (germline): SGHKS, YYEKEE (reference sequence). The CDR3 nucleotides are TGTGCCAGCAGCGAGGGGTACAGGCCGCTGGGAGATACGCAGTATTTT. Translating gives CASSEGYRPLGDTQYF.

The chain recombines TRBV4-3 with TRBJ2-3; the D gene could be TRBD1 or TRBD2 (5 bases each). V gave up 0 bases and J gave up 3 bases, with 10 bases separating them. This CDR3 region has 15 residues. Germline lookup yields CDR1 LGHNA and CDR2 YSLEER. Written as DNA, the CDR3 is TGCGCCAGCAGCCAAGAAGCGTGGGGGACAGATACGCAGTATTTT. Translated: CASSQEAWGTDTQYF.

This sequence joins TRBV18 and TRBJ2-5; tentative D call: TRBD2 (6 bases). Trimming removed 4 bases from V and 2 bases from J, with 14 bases in between. Germline V gene lookup returns CDR1 KGHSH and CDR2 LQKENI. The CDR3 length is 15 residues. This CDR3 is CASSRAGGFQETQYF. The CDR3 coding sequence is TGTGCCAGCTCACGAGCGGGTGGATTTCAAGAGACCCAGTACTTC.

This clonotype showed up just a few times. J is TRBJ1-4 and V is TRBV2; no reliable D call. V was trimmed by 6 bases and J by 8 bases, leaving 7 bases between them. The CDR3 runs to 11 residues. Germline loops: CDR1 SNHLY, CDR2 FYNNEI. The DNA for the CDR3 is TGTGCCAGCAGGGGGTACGAAAAACTGTTTTTT. It yields the protein CASRGYEKLFF.

The chain is built from TRBV25-1 and TRBJ2-5; TRBD1 matches 10 bases. Trimming took 2 bases from V and 3 from J; bases not matched to a gene: 6. CDR3 length: 16 residues. CDR1 and CDR2 (germline): MGHDK, SYGVNS. The CDR3 is CASSEEEGQGKETQYF. The CDR3 nucleotides read TGTGCCAGCAGTGAAGAAGAGGGACAGGGGAAAGAGACCCAGTACTTC.